This T cell receptor (beta chain) was obtained from a study of molecular identifiers for immune sequencing clone quantification (dated by TCRdb to the late 2010s). Looking at the study overall: For a replicate experiment, RNA from about 21,000 or 97,000 naive CD8 T cells was divided into five aliquots, of which four were sequenced. This methods study used CD8 T cells to benchmark TCR RNA copy counting and molecular-identifier clustering-based TCR repertoire sequencing (MIDCIRS). General conclusions and limits of the study: Without barcode sub-clustering, chimeric consensus sequences inflated TCR diversity; chimeras reached as high as 47%. Clones above 20 RNA copies held over 97% of molecules in CMV-specific effector cells but under 1% in naive cells. Spiked-in Jurkat TCR RNA equal to a single cell's worth was reported to be detectable even within one million naive CD8 T cells. Modeling indicated about 3 TCR RNA copies recovered per cell, compared with about 9.7 by digital PCR, which implies a capture efficiency of approximately 30%. The naive libraries included spiked-in Jurkat TCR RNA (10 copies' worth), and this RNA is not part of the donor repertoire. Highly expanded clone sizes could be underestimated if identical TCR molecules share a barcode.

Libraries of naive CD8 T cells were generated from about 21,000 to 970,000 sorted cells, with 10%, 30% or 50% of the purified RNA used. Naive CD8 T cells, defined as CD8+CD4-CCR7+CD45RA+, were FACS-sorted into RLT Plus buffer on a BD FACSAria II. Detection sensitivity was tested by spiking Jurkat RNA equal to around 11 TCR copies' worth into samples containing roughly 17,000-1,100,000 naive CD8 T cells. Enrichment of CD8 T cells was done with RosetteSep CD8+ T Cell Enrichment Cocktail plus Ficoll-Paque, and ACK red cell lysis came afterward. Libraries were prepared through PCR. TCRdb names NextSeq 500 as the instrument used. Bulk TCR libraries were generated as previously described, with the TCR primers listed in Table S5 used. Total RNA was purified with the Qiagen AllPrep DNA/RNA kit. Reads from multiple sequencing runs of the same library were pooled before analysis. The authors' analysis ran thus. Reads were retained only if an exact TCR constant sequence was present, and the retained reads were trimmed to 150 nt and grouped according to their 12-nt molecular barcodes. Reads in each barcode group were sub-clustered using a 15% Levenshtein threshold, and a quality-weighted consensus sequence was built for each RNA molecule. Non-functional sequences were removed, as were lower-count sequences one edit away from another. Barcode sub-clusters with fewer than 20% of the maximum read count were removed, based on fitting two negative binomial distributions. Using fastp trimming at Q25 and MiXCR clonotype assembly, TCRdb reanalyzed the public sequencing data and kept in-frame beta chains. Rows matching on CDR3 protein sequence are summarized as one entry with the most common DNA and genes. The V and J calls follow TCRdb's processing rather than the paper's. The sample data list over 550,000 distinct CDR3 sequences, and about 25% of these were observed just once. Clones ranked in the top ten supply about 0.8% of the sample.

The CDR3 runs 18 amino acids, cysteine and phenylalanine included. The sequence is cut down to CDR3 DNA, 54 bases in frame from base 1. Reading the germline V gene gives CDR1 SGHDN and CDR2 FVKESK. The V end loses 0 bases and the J end loses 1 base, and a stretch of 16 bases separates them. Ten or more counts support this clonotype. The antigen it recognizes is unknown. No base quality information exists; no much larger clone differs at one position. This receptor was taken from a human donor in good health. Some libraries in this study had Jurkat cell RNA spiked in. Sequenced sample: naive CD8+ T cells from blood, with Jurkat cell RNA spiked in. Per the publication, the cell subset or site label means: FACS-sorted CD8+CD4-CCR7+CD45RA+ naive T cells. The rearrangement combines TRBV14 with TRBJ2-1, with no D gene named confidently. The bases read TGTGCCAGCAGCCAAGAGTCCCGGGCAACCGTATCCTACAATGAGCAGTTCTTC. Translated, this gives CASSQESRATVSYNEQFF. The CDR3, completed at both ends by the reference TRBV14 and TRBJ2-1 genes, gives the full variable domain EAGVTQFPSHSVIEKGQTVTLRCDPISGHDNLYWYRRVMGKEIKFLLHFVKESKQDESGMPNNRFLAERTGGTYSTLKVQPAELEDSGVYFCASSQESRATVSYNEQFFGPGTRLTVL.